The source of this T cell receptor (beta chain) is a study of blood T cell repertoires in COVID-19. Study details: There were acute and convalescent COVID-19 samples, and they came from the United States, Italy and Spain. The cDNA or gDNA used as material had been derived from T cells, B-cell-depleted T cells, or PBMCs.

Under the authors' procedure: By means of reference gene primer amplification, nucleated cell counts were estimated. TCRdb's table, derived via immunoSEQ multiplex PCR, lists solely in-frame clones and lacks some. V and J calls and clone size are those listed in that table; D and trimming were worked out from the DNA. The table shows about 84,000 clones, with about 86% occurring only once. V was pared by 5 bases and J by 8 bases, with 7 bases of the junction left unmatched. Germline loops: CDR1 MNHEY, CDR2 SMNVEV (reference sequence). The CDR3 consists of 13 residues. The specimen was peripheral blood. The genes are TRBV27 and TRBJ1-2; 8 bases match TRBD1. This clonotype originated in a man aged 80 or over with active or convalescent COVID-19. The CDR3 DNA sequence: TGTGCCAGCAGTCCCAGGACAGGGTGGGGCTACACCTTC. It is translated as CASSPRTGWGYTF.